The next 8 T cell receptor beta chains were all read from a single sample in a study of blood T cells in healthy people across ages. Sample-barcoded 5' priming and a J-beta primer mix drove a second PCR of about 6 to 11 cycles. MiXCR, applied by TCRdb to the 5' RACE reads, yields one record per CDR3 protein. The sample lists around 1,000,000 distinct CDR3 sequences, almost 25% occurring once. These data were also reused for a study on T cells of mothers and their children.

The sequencing sample was made of blood. Source of these receptors: a girl aged 2 to 10 in good health.

This clonotype was counted between two and nine times. V usage is TRBV6-6 and J usage is TRBJ2-3; 7 bases agree with TRBD2. Looked up from germline, CDR1 is MNHNY and CDR2 is SVGAGI (reference sequence). V shed 2 bases and J 3 bases; nucleotides not matched to a gene: 8. This CDR3 is built from 16 residues. Written as DNA, the CDR3 is TGTGCCAGCAGTTACAGGGACCCCGGGGGGACAGATACGCAGTATTTT. Translated, it gives CASSYRDPGGTDTQYF.

This clonotype was observed a few times. The V gene is TRBV12-3 or TRBV12-4, the J gene TRBJ2-1; TRBD1 or TRBD2 may be the D gene (5 bases each). The V and J ends lost 7 bases and 9 bases respectively, with 16 bases between them. The CDR3 extends over 13 amino acids. The CDR3 here is CASIGTPQGEQFF. The CDR3 DNA sequence: TGTGCCAGCATCGGGACCCCCCAGGGTGAGCAGTTCTTC.

This clonotype showed up just a few times. The chain employs TRBV12-3 or TRBV12-4 and TRBJ2-7, with a possible D match to TRBD2 (7 bases). V dropped 6 bases and J dropped 5 bases, with 17 bases sitting between them. The CDR3 contains 14 residues. CDR3 loop: CASSTAGGRHEQYF. In DNA, the CDR3 is TGTGCCAGCAGCACAGCCGGGGGGCGGCACGAGCAGTACTTC.

The chain joins TRBV7-8 to TRBJ2-1, with unresolved D. The CDR3 has 12 amino acids. V dropped 4 bases and J dropped 10 bases, with 11 bases sitting between them. The germline V gene has CDR1 SGHVS and CDR2 FQNEAQ. CDR3 nucleotide sequence: TGTGCCAGCAGCTCGGCGTTGGGGGAGCAGTTCTTC. Amino acid sequence: CASSSALGEQFF. The whole variable domain, filled in from reference TRBV7-8 and TRBJ2-1, reads GAGVSQSPRYKVAKRGQDVALRCDPISGHVSLFWYQQALGQGPEFLTYFQNEAQLDKSGLPSDRFFAERPEGSVSTLKIQRTQQEDSAVYLCASSSALGEQFFGPGTRLTVL.

This chain uses TRBV29-1 with TRBJ1-2; D remains ambiguous. V was shortened by 7 bases and J by 1 base, with 10 bases between the two germline ends. The CDR3 totals 12 residues. The germline V gene encodes CDR1 SQVTM and CDR2 ANQGSEA. CDR3 nucleotide sequence: TGCAGCGAGGGATCCAGTAACTATGGCTACACCTTC. It is translated as CSEGSSNYGYTF.

This clonotype was seen more than once but under ten times. V is TRBV7-2 and J is TRBJ1-3; 10 nucleotides align to TRBD1. Germline V lookup: CDR1 SGHTA, CDR2 FQGNSA. The CDR3 sequence is 15 residues long. V lost 5 bases to trimming and J lost 4 bases; unmatched junction nucleotides: 5. This CDR3 reads CASSRDRGPGNTIYF. The CDR3 nucleotides read TGTGCCAGCAGCAGGGACAGGGGACCCGGAAACACCATATATTTT.

This clonotype was recorded a few times. The gene calls are TRBV29-1 and TRBJ1-2; D ambiguous. V was trimmed by 1 base and J by 4 bases, leaving 13 bases between them. Germline V gene sequence: CDR1 SQVTM, CDR2 ANQGSEA. The CDR3 spans 14 residues. The CDR3 DNA reads TGCAGCGTTGAAGGGGCCTCACCCCTCTATGGCTACACCTTC. Amino acid sequence: CSVEGASPLYGYTF.

Only a few counts were recorded for this clonotype. The V call is TRBV12-5, the J call TRBJ1-1; no clear D. The CDR3 spans 13 residues. Trimming shortened V by 6 bases and J by 4 bases, and 12 bases separated the two germline ends. Germline-derived CDR1 and CDR2 are LGHNT and FRNRAP. The CDR3 region is CASGQRGRTEAFF. The CDR3 coding sequence is TGTGCTAGTGGCCAACGAGGGCGCACTGAAGCTTTCTTT.